A selection of T cell receptor beta chains follows, all from one sample in a study of beta chain features in type 1 diabetes. Method: immunoSEQ multiplex PCR; TCRdb's copy keeps in-frame clones and lacks some. The table records 150,000 to 170,000 clones, 10% of them present only once. The sample was central memory CD4+ T cells from blood. Receptor source: a man younger than 40 with type 1 diabetes. CDR3s include the opening cysteine and the closing phenylalanine or tryptophan. D genes are given only for firm matches. Size values are once, few and many counts, or a class for expanded clones, and some rows have none.

CDR3nt: TGTGCCAGCAGGAAACCGGGACACCCAGCCTCTGGGGCCAACGTCCTGACTTTC
CDR3aa: CASRKPGHPASGANVLTF
len: 18
abundance: -
v_gene: TRBV28
j_gene: TRBJ2-6
d_gene: -

CDR3nt: TGTGCCAGCAGCGGGAGTCCCGGGACTAGAACCGATGAGCAGTTCTTC
CDR3aa: CASSGSPGTRTDEQFF
len: 16
abundance: -
v_gene: TRBV11-1
j_gene: TRBJ2-1
d_gene: TRBD2

CDR3nt: TGTGCCAGCAGCTTAGATGCTAGCGGGAGTGGGGAGACCCAGTACTTC
CDR3aa: CASSLDASGSGETQYF
len: 16
abundance: few
v_gene: TRBV7-2
j_gene: TRBJ2-5
d_gene: TRBD2

CDR3nt: TGTGCCAGCAGCCCTATTGCGGGAGAGGGCTTGGAGCAGTACTTC
CDR3aa: CASSPIAGEGLEQYF
len: 15
abundance: few
v_gene: TRBV7-9
j_gene: TRBJ2-7
d_gene: TRBD2

CDR3nt: TGTGCCAGCAGCAGAGAGGCTAGCGGCGAGCAGTTCTTC
CDR3aa: CASSREASGEQFF
len: 13
abundance: few
v_gene: TRBV7-2
j_gene: TRBJ2-1
d_gene: TRBD2

CDR3nt: TGTGCCAGCAGCCCTAGACCGGTACGGAACACCGGGGAGCTGTTTTTT
CDR3aa: CASSPRPVRNTGELFF
len: 16
abundance: few
v_gene: TRBV9
j_gene: TRBJ2-2
d_gene: -

CDR3nt: TGCGCCAGCAGCCAAGGATCGGGGGGCTATGGCTACACCTTC
CDR3aa: CASSQGSGGYGYTF
len: 14
abundance: few
v_gene: TRBV4-1
j_gene: TRBJ1-2
d_gene: -

CDR3nt: TGTGCCAGCAGTTTGATCAGTTACAATGAGCAGTTCTTC
CDR3aa: CASSLISYNEQFF
len: 13
abundance: few
v_gene: TRBV28
j_gene: TRBJ2-1
d_gene: -

CDR3nt: TGTGCCAGCAGCTTGAGTAGCGGGACTCAAGAGACCCAGTACTTC
CDR3aa: CASSLSSGTQETQYF
len: 15
abundance: -
v_gene: TRBV5-4
j_gene: TRBJ2-5
d_gene: TRBD2

CDR3nt: TGTGCCTGGAGTGTACAGGGGGGGATTTATGGCTACACCTTC
CDR3aa: CAWSVQGGIYGYTF
len: 14
abundance: -
v_gene: TRBV30
j_gene: TRBJ1-2
d_gene: TRBD1

CDR3nt: TGTGCCAGTTCGGGCGGGATGACAGATACGCAGTATTTT
CDR3aa: CASSGGMTDTQYF
len: 13
abundance: -
v_gene: TRBV2
j_gene: TRBJ2-3
d_gene: -

CDR3nt: TGTGCCAGCAGCCCCCCGACAGGGGAGGACACCGGGGAGCTGTTTTTT
CDR3aa: CASSPPTGEDTGELFF
len: 16
abundance: few
v_gene: TRBV5-4
j_gene: TRBJ2-2
d_gene: TRBD1

CDR3nt: TGTGCCAGCAGCACGGACAGCCATGGAAGGCAGCCCCAGCATTTT
CDR3aa: CASSTDSHGRQPQHF
len: 15
abundance: few
v_gene: TRBV28
j_gene: TRBJ1-5
d_gene: -